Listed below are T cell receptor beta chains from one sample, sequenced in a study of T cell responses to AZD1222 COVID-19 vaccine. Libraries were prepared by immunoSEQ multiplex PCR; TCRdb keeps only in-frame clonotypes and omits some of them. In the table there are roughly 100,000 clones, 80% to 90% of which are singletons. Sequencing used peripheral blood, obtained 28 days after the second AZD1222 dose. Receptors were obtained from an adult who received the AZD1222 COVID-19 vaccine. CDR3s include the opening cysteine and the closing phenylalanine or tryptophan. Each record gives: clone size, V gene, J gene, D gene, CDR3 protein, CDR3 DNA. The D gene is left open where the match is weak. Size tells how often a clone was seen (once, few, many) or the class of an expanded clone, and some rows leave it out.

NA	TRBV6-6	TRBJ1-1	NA	CASTRGLGTEAFF	TGTGCCAGCACCCGGGGGCTAGGCACTGAAGCTTTCTTT
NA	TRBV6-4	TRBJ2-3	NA	CASSDGGSTDTQYF	TGTGCCAGCAGTGACGGTGGTTCGACAGATACGCAGTATTTT
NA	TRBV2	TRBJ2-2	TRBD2	CASRGTSGDTGELFF	TGTGCCAGCAGAGGGACTAGCGGCGATACCGGGGAGCTGTTTTTT
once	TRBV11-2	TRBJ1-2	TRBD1	CASSRQGPNYGYTF	TGTGCCAGCAGCCGACAGGGACCCAACTATGGCTACACCTTC
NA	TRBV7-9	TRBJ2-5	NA	CASSIEGAQYF	TGTGCCAGCAGCATTGAGGGGGCCCAGTACTTC
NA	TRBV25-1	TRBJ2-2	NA	CASSAGGRTGELFF	TGTGCCAGCAGTGCTGGGGGGCGCACCGGGGAGCTGTTTTTT
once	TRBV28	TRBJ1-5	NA	CASRITEFSNQPQHF	TGTGCCAGCAGAATCACAGAGTTCAGCAATCAGCCCCAGCATTTT
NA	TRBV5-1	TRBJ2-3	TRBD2	CASSPTGTSGTDTQYF	TGCGCCAGCAGCCCAACCGGGACTAGCGGCACAGATACGCAGTATTTT
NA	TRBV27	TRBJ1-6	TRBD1	CASSLWGQNNSPLHF	TGTGCCAGCAGTTTATGGGGACAGAATAATTCACCCCTCCACTTT
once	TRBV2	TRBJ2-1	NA	CASRGRTGNEQFF	TGTGCCAGCAGAGGGAGGACGGGTAATGAGCAGTTCTTC
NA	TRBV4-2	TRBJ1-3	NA	CASSQVGSSGNTIYF	TGTGCCAGCAGCCAAGTCGGGAGCTCTGGAAACACCATATATTTT
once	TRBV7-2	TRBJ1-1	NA	CASSLGWTEAFF	TGTGCCAGCAGCCTCGGCTGGACTGAAGCTTTCTTT
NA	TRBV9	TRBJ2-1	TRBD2	CASSVTSGIYNEQFF	TGTGCCAGCAGCGTAACTAGCGGAATCTACAATGAGCAGTTCTTC
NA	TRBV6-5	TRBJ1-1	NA	CASSHRGPGGTEAFF	TGTGCCAGCAGCCACCGGGGCCCGGGCGGGACTGAAGCTTTCTTT
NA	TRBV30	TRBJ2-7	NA	CAWSVPAVFSYEQYF	TGTGCCTGGAGTGTACCGGCAGTGTTCTCCTACGAGCAGTACTTC
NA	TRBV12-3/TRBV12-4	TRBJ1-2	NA	CASTDGSRYGYTF	TGTGCCAGCACCGATGGCAGTAGATATGGCTACACCTTC
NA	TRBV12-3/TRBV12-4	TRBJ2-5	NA	CASSPRGETQYF	TGTGCCAGCAGTCCCCGCGGAGAGACCCAGTACTTC
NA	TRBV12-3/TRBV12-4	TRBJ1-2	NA	CASRTTANYGYTF	TGTGCCAGTCGAACGACAGCTAACTATGGCTACACCTTC
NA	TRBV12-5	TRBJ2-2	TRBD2	CASGLVRGLRHGELFF	TGTGCTAGTGGTTTGGTACGGGGACTACGGCACGGGGAGCTGTTTTTT
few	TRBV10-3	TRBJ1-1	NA	CAIGSAETEAFF	TGTGCCATCGGTTCTGCCGAGACTGAAGCTTTCTTT
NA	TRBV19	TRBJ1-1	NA	CASSIVGTENTEAFF	TGTGCCAGTAGTATAGTCGGTACAGAGAACACTGAAGCTTTCTTT
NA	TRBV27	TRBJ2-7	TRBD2	CASSPGTSGRRYEQYF	TGTGCCAGCAGTCCCGGGACTAGCGGGAGGAGGTACGAGCAGTACTTC
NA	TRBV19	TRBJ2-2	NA	CASSPTRPGNTGELFF	TGTGCCAGTAGTCCAACCCGGCCGGGGAACACCGGGGAGCTGTTTTTT
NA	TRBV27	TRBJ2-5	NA	CASSSRYQETQYF	TGTGCCAGCAGTTCAAGGTACCAAGAGACCCAGTACTTC
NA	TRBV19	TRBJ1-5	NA	CASSITGNQPQHF	TGTGCCAGTAGTATTACCGGGAATCAGCCCCAGCATTTT
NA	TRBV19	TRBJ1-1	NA	CASSKPPGSPEAFF	TGTGCCAGTAGTAAACCTCCGGGGAGCCCTGAAGCTTTCTTT
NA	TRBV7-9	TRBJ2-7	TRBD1	CASSTTGGGEQYF	TGTGCCAGCAGCACCACAGGGGGCGGGGAGCAGTACTTC
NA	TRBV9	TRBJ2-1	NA	CASSARGWDGGGEQFF	TGTGCCAGCAGCGCCAGAGGCTGGGACGGAGGGGGTGAGCAGTTCTTC
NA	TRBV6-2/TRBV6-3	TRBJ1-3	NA	CASSYGGSGNTIYF	TGTGCCAGCAGTTACGGAGGCTCTGGAAACACCATATATTTT
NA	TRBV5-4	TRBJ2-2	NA	CASSLGASNTGELFF	TGTGCCAGCAGCTTGGGGGCCAGTAACACCGGGGAGCTGTTTTTT
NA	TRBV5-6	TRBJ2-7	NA	CASSFREGTYEQYF	TGTGCCAGCAGCTTTAGGGAAGGGACATACGAGCAGTACTTC
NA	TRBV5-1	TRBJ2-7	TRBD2	CASSSGLAGAEKYF	TGCGCCAGCAGCTCCGGACTAGCGGGAGCTGAGAAGTACTTC
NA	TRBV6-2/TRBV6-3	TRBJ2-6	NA	CASSLRVEGWVSSHFSGANVLTF	TGTGCCAGCAGCCTACGCGTAGAGGGCTGGGTGAGTTCCCATTTTTCTGGGGCCAACGTCCTGACTTTC
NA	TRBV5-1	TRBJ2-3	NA	CASSDPLWSTDTQYF	TGCGCCAGCAGCGACCCTCTCTGGTCAACAGATACGCAGTATTTT
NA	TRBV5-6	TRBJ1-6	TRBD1	CASSPGGTASYNSPLHF	TGTGCCAGCAGCCCGGGGGGGACAGCCTCCTATAATTCACCCCTCCACTTT
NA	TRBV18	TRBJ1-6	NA	CASSPRGTDNSPLHF	TGTGCCAGCTCACCACGGGGAACAGATAATTCACCCCTCCACTTT
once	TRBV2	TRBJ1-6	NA	CASSSGGGWGRSPLHF	TGTGCCAGCAGTTCGGGAGGTGGGTGGGGACGGTCACCCCTCCACTTT
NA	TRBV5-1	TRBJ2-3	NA	CASSLGGEPTSRGQYF	TGCGCCAGCAGCTTGGGGGGTGAGCCCACCTCCCGGGGGCAGTATTTT
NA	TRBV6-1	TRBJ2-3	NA	CASSDRAEGDTQYF	TGTGCCAGCAGTGACAGGGCCGAGGGAGATACGCAGTATTTT
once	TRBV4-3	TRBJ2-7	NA	CASSQGVEGYEQYF	TGCGCCAGCAGCCAAGGGGTGGAAGGCTACGAGCAGTACTTC
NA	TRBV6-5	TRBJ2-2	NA	CASSYSRLRGTGELFF	TGTGCCAGCAGTTACTCGCGACTGAGGGGTACCGGGGAGCTGTTTTTT
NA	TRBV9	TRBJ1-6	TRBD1	CASSVDAGQGTLHF	TGTGCCAGCAGCGTGGACGCGGGACAGGGAACCCTCCACTTT
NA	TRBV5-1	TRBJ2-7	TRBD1	CASRSQGDGYEQYF	TGCGCCAGCAGGTCTCAGGGGGACGGCTACGAGCAGTACTTC
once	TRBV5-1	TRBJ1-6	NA	CASSLAGNSPLHF	TGCGCCAGCAGCTTGGCGGGGAATTCACCCCTCCACTTT
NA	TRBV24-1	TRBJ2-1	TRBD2	CATSDHTIPFTSGSLDEQFF	TGTGCCACCAGTGACCATACGATACCGTTCACTAGCGGGAGTCTGGATGAGCAGTTCTTC
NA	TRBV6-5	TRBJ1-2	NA	CASSRALGYGYTF	TGTGCCAGCAGCAGGGCGCTGGGCTATGGCTACACCTTC
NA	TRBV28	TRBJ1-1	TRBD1	CASSSRRTGAFF	TGTGCCAGCAGTTCCCGTAGGACAGGGGCTTTCTTT
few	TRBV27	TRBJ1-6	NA	CASSRAGRGSPLHF	TGTGCCAGCAGTCGGGCAGGGCGAGGGTCACCCCTCCACTTT
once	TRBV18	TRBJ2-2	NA	CASSPRQNTGELFF	TGTGCCAGCTCACCACGACAAAACACCGGGGAGCTGTTTTTT
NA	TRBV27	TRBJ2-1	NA	CASSPRWGRNSYNEQFF	TGTGCCAGCAGTCCCCGGTGGGGGCGGAACTCCTACAATGAGCAGTTCTTC
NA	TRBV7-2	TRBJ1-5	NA	CASSYGPNQPQHF	TGTGCCAGCAGCTACGGCCCCAATCAGCCCCAGCATTTT
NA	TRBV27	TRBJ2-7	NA	CASSPLTGQYRYEQYF	TGTGCCAGCAGCCCCCTTACCGGGCAGTACAGGTACGAGCAGTACTTC
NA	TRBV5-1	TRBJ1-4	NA	CASGSGGVTVDEKLFF	TGCGCCAGTGGGTCGGGGGGCGTAACGGTGGATGAAAAACTGTTTTTT
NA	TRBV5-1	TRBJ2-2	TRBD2	CASSLDRSSGTVGAGELFF	TGCGCCAGCAGCTTGGATCGGTCTAGCGGGACGGTAGGGGCCGGGGAGCTGTTTTTT
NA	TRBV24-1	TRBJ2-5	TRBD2	CATSELAGEETQYF	TGTGCCACCAGTGAACTAGCGGGAGAGGAGACCCAGTACTTC
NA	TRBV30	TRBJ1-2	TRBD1	CAWSRTPGQGISRGYTF	TGTGCCTGGAGTCGAACCCCGGGACAGGGGATCTCGAGAGGCTACACCTTC
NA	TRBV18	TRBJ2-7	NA	CASSPDMLEQYF	TGTGCCAGCTCACCGGACATGCTCGAGCAGTACTTC
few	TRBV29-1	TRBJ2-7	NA	CSVGTVRLGEQYF	TGCAGCGTTGGGACAGTGAGGTTGGGCGAGCAGTACTTC
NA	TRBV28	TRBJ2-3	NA	CASSFTTDTQYF	TGTGCCAGCAGTTTCACCACAGATACGCAGTATTTT
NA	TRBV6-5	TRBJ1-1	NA	CASSRTWSSDTEAFF	TGTGCCAGCAGTCGTACTTGGTCTTCGGACACTGAAGCTTTCTTT